One sample yielded the 12 T cell receptor beta chains listed below, sequenced in a study of blood T cell repertoires in COVID-19. Clones were read by immunoSEQ multiplex PCR, and TCRdb kept only the in-frame ones, dropping some. In the table there are tens of thousands of clones, more than 80% of which are singletons. Material: peripheral blood. These TCRs come from a woman aged 80 or older with acute or convalescent COVID-19.

The chain uses TRBV5-6 and TRBJ1-2; TRBD1 aligns across 12 bases. V was pared by 4 bases and J by 5 bases, with 9 bases of the junction left unmatched. This CDR3 comprises 16 residues. In germline, CDR1 is SGHDT, CDR2 YYEEEE. The CDR3 region has the DNA TGTGCCAGCAGCCCACCGGGACAGGGGGCACATTATGGCTACACCTTC. Translating it yields CASSPPGQGAHYGYTF. Based on the CDR3 plus reference TRBV5-6 and TRBJ1-2, the full variable domain is DAGVTQSPTHLIKTRGQQVTLRCSPKSGHDTVSWYQQALGQGPQFIFQYYEEEERQRGNFPDRFSGHQFPNYSSELNVNALLLGDSALYLCASSPPGQGAHYGYTFGSGTRLTVV.

This rearrangement joins TRBV4-1 to TRBJ1-5, with D possibly being TRBD1 (6 bases). Looked up from germline, CDR1 is MGHRA and CDR2 is YSYEKL. V shed 4 bases and J shed 2 bases, with 18 bases lying between them. The CDR3 loop spans 17 amino acids. The CDR3 is CASSLESQGFGNQPQHF. CDR3 DNA sequence: TGCGCCAGCAGCCTAGAGTCCCAGGGGTTTGGCAATCAGCCCCAGCATTTT.

The V gene is TRBV7-9, the J gene TRBJ1-1; D remains ambiguous. Germline V gene lookup returns CDR1 SEHNR and CDR2 FQNEAQ (reference sequence). V was cut by 5 bases and J by 1 base, with 8 bases left in between. The CDR3 totals 13 residues. Here the CDR3 DNA reads TGTGCCAGCAGCCTCCGCGAGAACACTGAAGCTTTCTTT. Its translation: CASSLRENTEAFF.

The chain links TRBV7-9 to TRBJ2-3, with D perhaps TRBD2 (6 bases). Germline V gene data show CDR1 as SEHNR and CDR2 as FQNEAQ (reference sequence). Deletions cut 4 bases from V and 3 bases from J, with 11 bases between. The CDR3 extends over 14 amino acids. The CDR3 region is CASSSGEGTDTQYF. The CDR3 DNA is TGTGCCAGCAGCTCGGGGGAAGGAACAGATACGCAGTATTTT.

The chain links TRBV10-3 to TRBJ2-7; 7 nucleotides align to TRBD1. The CDR3 is made up of 13 amino acids. Germline V gene lookup returns CDR1 ENHRY and CDR2 SYGVKD. V trimming: 4 bases; J trimming: 3 bases; junction bases outside the gene matches: 3. The CDR3 loop is CAISGGTDYEQYF. As DNA, the CDR3 is TGTGCCATCAGTGGGGGGACAGACTACGAGCAGTACTTC.

The rearrangement links TRBV2 to TRBJ2-7, with a weak D call TRBD1 (5 bases). The CDR3 sequence is 15 residues long. From germline, CDR1 is SNHLY and CDR2 FYNNEI. V was shortened by 8 bases and J by 0 bases, with 17 bases between the two germline ends. CDR3 nucleotides: TGTGCCAGCCGGAGCGCTAGGCAGGGCTCCTACGAGCAGTACTTC. It specifies CASRSARQGSYEQYF. Full variable domain (missing parts from reference TRBV2 and TRBJ2-7): EPEVTQTPSHQVTQMGQEVILRCVPISNHLYFYWYRQILGQKVEFLVSFYNNEISEKSEIFDDQFSVERPDGSNFTLKIRSTKLEDSAMYFCASRSARQGSYEQYFGPGTRLTVT.

The J gene is TRBJ2-7, the V gene TRBV5-1; D remains ambiguous. Germline loops: CDR1 SGHRS, CDR2 YFSETQ. Deletions cut 3 bases from V and 4 bases from J, with 5 bases between. CDR3 length: 11 amino acids. CDR3 sequence: CASSSGYEQYF. Here the CDR3 DNA reads TGCGCCAGCAGCTCAGGTTACGAGCAGTACTTC.

The rearrangement joins TRBV3-1 (or the pseudogene TRBV3-2) to TRBJ2-1, with TRBD2 matching over 7 bases. The V gene end was trimmed by 0 bases and the J gene end by 7 bases; junction bases not matched to a gene: 3. Germline CDR1 reads LGHDT; CDR2 reads YNNKEL (reference sequence). The CDR3 has 14 amino acids. The CDR3: CASSQERESNEQFF. In DNA form, the CDR3 reads TGTGCCAGCAGCCAAGAGCGGGAGAGTAATGAGCAGTTCTTC.

The rearrangement joins TRBV6-5 to TRBJ1-2; the D is unclear. Trimming removed 0 bases at V and 5 bases at J, with 13 bases between. Germline CDR1 MNHEY, CDR2 SVGAGI. The CDR3 spans 15 residues. The CDR3 loop is CASSYSPHRQYGYTF. In nucleotides, the CDR3 is TGTGCCAGCAGTTACTCCCCCCATCGTCAGTATGGCTACACCTTC.

The CDR3 sequence is CASSLQRETQYF. The DNA for the CDR3 is TGTGCCAGCAGCTTACAACGGGAGACCCAGTACTTC. The rearrangement links TRBV11-2 to TRBJ2-5, with unresolved D. Trimming shortened V by 2 bases and J by 5 bases, and 6 bases separated the two germline ends. The CDR3 loop spans 12 amino acids. Per the germline V gene, CDR1 is SGHAT and CDR2 is FQNNGV.

The count of this clone is one. The genes are TRBV6-5 and TRBJ2-7, with 8 bases lining up with TRBD2. CDR3 length: 15 residues. With V trimmed by 8 bases and J by 3 bases, 12 bases remained unmatched. CDR1 and CDR2 from the germline V gene are MNHEY and SVGAGI. CDR3 residues: CASATHSGGDYEQYF. The CDR3 bases are TGTGCCAGCGCCACCCACTCGGGGGGGGACTACGAGCAGTACTTC.

The chain combines TRBV24-1 with TRBJ2-1; 13 positions match TRBD2. V lost 3 bases to trimming and J lost 7 bases; unmatched junction nucleotides: 2. There are 15 residues in the CDR3. Germline lookup yields CDR1 KGHDR and CDR2 SFDVKD. This chain's CDR3 is CATSDGLAGVNEQFF. CDR3 coding DNA: TGTGCCACCAGTGATGGACTAGCGGGGGTGAATGAGCAGTTCTTC.